The source of this T cell receptor beta chain is a study of shared clonotypes between healthy human individuals. The trim removed 6 bases at V and 1 base at J, leaving 3 bases unmatched. Germline V gene data show CDR1 as MGHDK and CDR2 as SYGVNS. This CDR3 comprises 15 residues. Libraries were prepared by immunoSEQ multiplex PCR; TCRdb keeps only in-frame clonotypes and omits some of them. The data hold over 95,000 clones, with 68% observed a single time. This TCR was sampled from a woman in her 30s in good health. The V call is TRBV25-1, the J call TRBJ2-5; TRBD2 matches 12 bases. The source material was memory CD8+ T cells sorted from blood. This sample's subset: CD45RO+ cells pooled with CCR7-negative TemRA cells. CDR3 nucleotide sequence: TGTGCCAGCAGCACTAGCGGGGGGATCCAAGAGACCCAGTACTTC. Translated, it gives CASSTSGGIQETQYF.